The clone carrying this T cell receptor (beta chain) occurred a few times. V was pared by 8 bases and J by 10 bases, with 6 bases of the junction left unmatched. From germline, CDR1 is MNHEY and CDR2 SVGAGI. This CDR3 spans 13 amino acids. This record belongs to a study of blood T cell repertoires in COVID-19. Overall study: T cells, B-cell-depleted T cells, or PBMCs provided the cDNA or gDNA that served as material.

The table came from immunoSEQ multiplex PCR; TCRdb's copy has only in-frame clones and leaves some out. Of under 300,000 clones in the sample, about 76% were seen once. Sequencing was done on a sample of peripheral blood. The receptor's source is an older woman with active or convalescent COVID-19. This sequence joins TRBV6-5 and TRBJ1-6, with 9 nucleotides matching TRBD1. The CDR3 DNA reads as TGTGCCAGCCGGAGACAGGGGGTCTCACCCCTCCACTTT. It translates to CASRRQGVSPLHF.